This T cell receptor beta chain was captured by sequencing in a study of blood T cell repertoires in COVID-19. Study as a whole: In each case, the material was cDNA or gDNA derived from T cells, B-cell-depleted T cells, or PBMCs.

CDR3 length: 17 amino acids. The germline V gene has CDR1 SGDLS and CDR2 YYNGEE. Unmatched junction bases numbered 10, after V lost 3 bases and J lost 5 bases. Profiled with immunoSEQ multiplex PCR; TCRdb holds only in-frame clones, not every one. The sample has 95,000 to 150,000 clones; about four fifths are singletons. This clonotype was sampled from a man in his 60s with acute or convalescent COVID-19. The sequenced sample consisted of peripheral blood. The chain has TRBV9 and TRBJ2-3, with 12 bases fitting TRBD2. Written as DNA, the CDR3 is TGTGCCAGCAGCGCCGGAGGGCTAGCGGGAGGGCTAGATACGCAGTATTTT. Encoded protein: CASSAGGLAGGLDTQYF.